This passage covers 24 T cell receptor beta chains from one sample sequenced in a study of STAT5B mutations in CD4+ large granular lymphocyte leukemia. The method was immunoSEQ multiplex PCR; TCRdb's version includes in-frame clones alone and lacks a portion of them. The sample lists fewer than 40,000 clones, around 76% seen once, with about 2% in the top ten. The sequenced material came from CD4+ T cells from blood buffy coats. Receptor source: a human donor in good health.

The chain has TRBV6-4 and TRBJ2-3; D is tentatively TRBD1 or TRBD2 (6 bases each). The CDR3 consists of 13 residues. The germline V and J ends were trimmed by 4 bases and 2 bases, with 7 bases remaining between them. Germline values: CDR1 MRHNA, CDR2 SNTAGT. The CDR3 nucleotides are TGTGCCAGCAGTGGGGGGGCCACAGATACGCAGTATTTT. It encodes CASSGGATDTQYF.

V gene TRBV6-1 combines with J gene TRBJ1-2, with D unclear. In germline, CDR1 is MNHNS, CDR2 SASEGT. CDR3 size: 13 residues. Deletions cut 4 bases from V and 7 bases from J, with 13 bases between. CDR3 protein: CASSVETRSGYTF. The CDR3 DNA follows: TGTGCCAGCAGTGTCGAGACAAGGTCTGGCTACACCTTC.

The chain links TRBV19 to TRBJ2-1, with 8 bases identical to TRBD2. The CDR3 spans 16 residues. The germline V gene has CDR1 LNHDA and CDR2 SQIVND (reference sequence). The V gene end was trimmed by 1 base and the J gene end by 3 bases; junction bases not matched to a gene: 5. DNA of the CDR3: TGTGCCAGTAGTATAGCGGGGGGGCGTAGCTACAATGAGCAGTTCTTC. Translated: CASSIAGGRSYNEQFF.

As DNA, the CDR3 is TGTGCCAGCAGCCCGACAGGGTTTGGGTATGGCTACACCTTC. Protein sequence: CASSPTGFGYGYTF. The V and J genes are TRBV5-5 and TRBJ1-2; 7 nucleotides match TRBD1. The CDR3 sequence is 14 residues long. The trim removed 4 bases at V and 5 bases at J, leaving 8 bases unmatched. Germline CDR1 and CDR2: SGHKS and YYEKEE (reference sequence). Full variable domain (outside the CDR3, taken from reference TRBV5-5 and TRBJ1-2): DAGVTQSPTHLIKTRGQQVTLRCSPISGHKSVSWYQQVLGQGPQFIFQYYEKEERGRGNFPDRFSARQFPNYSSELNVNALLLGDSALYLCASSPTGFGYGYTFGSGTRLTVV.

This chain joins TRBV11-2 and TRBJ2-5; 8 nucleotides match TRBD2. V shed 5 bases and J 5 bases; nucleotides not matched to a gene: 10. Germline lookup yields CDR1 SGHAT and CDR2 FQNNGV. CDR3 length: 15 residues. Here the CDR3 reads CASSPPRGGPETQYF. Written as DNA, the CDR3 is TGTGCCAGCAGCCCCCCCCGGGGGGGCCCTGAGACCCAGTACTTC.

This clone is categorized as medium-sized (0.01 to 0.1%). This chain joins TRBV6-5 and TRBJ1-6, with D possibly being TRBD1 (6 bases). V shed 6 bases and J shed 8 bases, with 14 bases lying between them. CDR3 length: 14 residues. CDR1 MNHEY and CDR2 SVGAGI come from the germline V gene. Here the CDR3 DNA reads TGTGCCAGCAGAAAACAGGGCCGGGATTCACCCCTCCACTTT. It encodes CASRKQGRDSPLHF.

This sequence joins TRBV7-8 and TRBJ2-7, with D perhaps matching TRBD2 (5 bases). Germline loops: CDR1 SGHVS, CDR2 FQNEAQ. Trimming removed 8 bases from V and 7 bases from J, with 12 bases in between. CDR3 size: 11 residues. CDR3 DNA: TGTGCCAGCGCCCTAACGGGGGAGCAGTACTTC. This codes for CASALTGEQYF. The whole variable domain, remainder taken from reference TRBV7-8 and TRBJ2-7, is GAGVSQSPRYKVAKRGQDVALRCDPISGHVSLFWYQQALGQGPEFLTYFQNEAQLDKSGLPSDRFFAERPEGSVSTLKIQRTQQEDSAVYLCASALTGEQYFGPGTRLTVT.

The chain combines TRBV6-1 with TRBJ2-7; tentative D call: TRBD2 (5 bases). This CDR3 contains 14 residues. Between the trimmed V and J ends, which lost 6 bases and 0 bases, there was a span of 12 bases. Germline values: CDR1 MNHNS, CDR2 SASEGT. CDR3 loop: CASSADFSSYEQYF. CDR3 DNA sequence: TGTGCCAGCAGCGCGGACTTCAGCTCCTACGAGCAGTACTTC.

Only a few counts were recorded for this clone. The rearrangement uses TRBV19 and TRBJ2-7; the match to TRBD1 covers 10 bases. V lost 5 bases to trimming and J lost 9 bases; unmatched junction nucleotides: 10. This CDR3 comprises 14 residues. Germline CDR1 is LNHDA and CDR2 is SQIVND (reference sequence). The CDR3, as DNA: TGTGCCAGTAGTGCGCGACAGGGGGCTGGAGGGCAGTACTTC. It codes for CASSARQGAGGQYF.

This chain connects TRBV5-4 to TRBJ2-5; possible D gene TRBD2, 7 bases. V lost 0 bases to trimming and J lost 5 bases, with 14 bases between them. The length of the CDR3 is 15 residues. Looked up from germline, CDR1 is SGHNT and CDR2 is YYREEE (reference sequence). The CDR3 sequence is CASSLEFRGGETQYF. In DNA, the CDR3 is TGTGCCAGCAGCTTGGAGTTCAGGGGAGGGGAGACCCAGTACTTC.

In its sample, this clone was seen once. One end of the junction varies from germline; a read error may be responsible. The CDR3 DNA is TGTGCCAGCAGCGGGACAGGGTTTGGGATCGCCGCGAACTTC. Encoded protein: CASSGTGFGIAANF. The chain combines TRBV9 with TRBJ1-2, with 8 bases lining up with TRBD1. CDR3 length: 14 residues. The V gene's germline CDR1 is SGDLS and CDR2 YYNGEE.

CDR3 region: CASSTGSEQFF. CDR3 DNA sequence: TGTGCCAGCAGTACAGGGTCTGAGCAGTTCTTC. The chain employs TRBV6-6 and TRBJ2-1; the D gene is possibly TRBD1 (6 bases). Germline V gene lookup returns CDR1 MNHNY and CDR2 SVGAGI (reference sequence). Deletions cut 5 bases from V and 9 bases from J, with 8 bases between. This CDR3 has 11 residues.

The chain uses TRBV6-5 and TRBJ2-5, with 7 nucleotides matching TRBD1. Losses at the gene ends were 8 bases for V and 5 bases for J; bases not matched to a gene: 11. Germline-derived CDR1 and CDR2 are MNHEY and SVGAGI. The CDR3 consists of 14 residues. In nucleotides, the CDR3 is TGTGCCAGCGCCATAGACAGGGTTTCGGAGACCCAGTACTTC. Translation: CASAIDRVSETQYF.

In its sample, this clone was seen a few times. The chain employs TRBV10-3 and TRBJ1-1, with D hard to call. The ends were cut back, 7 bases at V and 6 bases at J, with 18 bases in the middle. Germline values: CDR1 ENHRY, CDR2 SYGVKD. This CDR3 is built from 14 residues. CDR3 coding DNA: TGTGCCATCACACGGTCGGGCCGTGTCGCTGAAGCTTTCTTT. Amino acids: CAITRSGRVAEAFF.

The CDR3 loop reads CASSLGGTPYEQYF. CDR3 sequence (DNA): TGTGCCAGCAGCTTAGGGGGAACTCCCTACGAGCAGTACTTC. The V call is TRBV5-6, the J call TRBJ2-7, with TRBD1 as a possible D gene (6 bases). CDR3 size: 14 residues. Germline-derived CDR1 and CDR2 are SGHDT and YYEEEE. V lost 2 bases to trimming and J lost 2 bases, with 11 bases between them.

This clone was observed a handful of times. The gene calls are TRBV11-2 and TRBJ1-5; unclear D gene. The germline CDR1 and CDR2 sequences are SGHAT and FQNNGV. The CDR3 has 12 residues. Trimming took 6 bases from V and 4 from J, leaving 7 bases between them. DNA of the CDR3: TGTGCCAGCAGGCAAGGAAATCAGCCCCAGCATTTT. Amino acids: CASRQGNQPQHF. Full variable domain (outside the CDR3, taken from reference TRBV11-2 and TRBJ1-5): EAGVAQSPRYKIIEKRQSVAFWCNPISGHATLYWYQQILGQGPKLLIQFQNNGVVDDSQLPKDRFSAERLKGVDSTLKIQPAKLEDSAVYLCASRQGNQPQHFGDGTRLSIL.

V is TRBV6-1 and J is TRBJ1-5, with TRBD1 identical over 9 bases. Germline CDR1 reads MNHNS; CDR2 reads SASEGT. This CDR3 spans 14 amino acids. V lost 8 bases and J lost 5; bases outside the gene matches: 7. The CDR3 DNA is TGTGCCAGCGGCCGGGACAGGGATTATCAGCCCCAGCATTTT. Protein sequence: CASGRDRDYQPQHF.

The rearrangement joins TRBV7-9 to TRBJ1-1, with a tentative D call TRBD1 (6 bases). V lost 4 bases and J lost 5, with 23 bases in between. CDR1 and CDR2 from the germline V gene are SEHNR and FQNEAQ (reference sequence). The CDR3 covers 17 residues. CDR3 in amino acids: CASSSGVAPQGLTEAFF. CDR3 coding DNA: TGTGCCAGCAGCTCTGGTGTGGCCCCCCAGGGGCTAACTGAAGCTTTCTTT.

This clone was recorded a few times. V usage is TRBV7-9 and J usage is TRBJ1-1, with TRBD1 as a possible D gene (5 bases). Trimming cost V 5 bases and J 11 bases, with 18 bases left between them. CDR1 and CDR2 from the germline V gene are SEHNR and FQNEAQ (reference sequence). This CDR3 has 13 amino acids. CDR3 sequence reads: CASSRDGGHPAFF. CDR3 nucleotide sequence: TGTGCCAGCAGCCGGGACGGCGGTCATCCGGCTTTCTTT.

A word on this clone: The junction departs from germline at one end; a sequencing error may be responsible. The V call is TRBV5-1, the J call TRBJ1-1; D not resolved. Germline assignment: CDR1 SGHRS and CDR2 YFSETQ. The CDR3 sequence is 15 residues long. The CDR3 loop reads CASSLLVGENNEAFF. The CDR3 DNA sequence: TGCGCCAGCAGCTTGTTGGTGGGAGAGAACAATGAAGCTTTCTTT.

The V gene is TRBV7-7, the J gene TRBJ2-2; unclear D gene. The CDR3 is made up of 13 amino acids. The V end was cut by 4 bases, the J end by 4 bases, with 7 bases between. CDR1 and CDR2 (germline): SSHAT, FNYEAQ (reference sequence). Here the CDR3 DNA reads TGTGCCAGCAGCTCCGCCTCCACCGGGGAGCTGTTTTTT. Its protein product is CASSSASTGELFF.

The chain joins TRBV6-1 to TRBJ1-6; the D is unclear. V gave up 10 bases and J gave up 16 bases, with 23 bases separating them. The CDR3 covers 13 residues. Looked up from germline, CDR1 is MNHNS and CDR2 is SASEGT. The CDR3 DNA reads TGTGCCACCTTTCGGGTGGGCATCTCCGAACTCCACTTT. It yields the protein CATFRVGISELHF.

The chain joins TRBV5-5 to TRBJ2-7, with D unresolved. This CDR3 is 12 amino acids long. CDR1 and CDR2 (germline): SGHKS, YYEKEE (reference sequence). V was shortened by 4 bases and J by 6 bases, with 11 bases between the two germline ends. The CDR3 loop is CASSVGWGEQYF. CDR3 bases: TGTGCCAGCAGCGTAGGTTGGGGCGAGCAGTACTTC. The variable domain in full, with the rest retrieved from reference TRBV5-5 and TRBJ2-7, is DAGVTQSPTHLIKTRGQQVTLRCSPISGHKSVSWYQQVLGQGPQFIFQYYEKEERGRGNFPDRFSARQFPNYSSELNVNALLLGDSALYLCASSVGWGEQYFGPGTRLTVT.

V and J are TRBV5-4 and TRBJ2-1; 12 positions match TRBD2. The CDR3 has 18 residues. Germline CDR1 SGHNT, CDR2 YYREEE (reference sequence). Germline trimming cut 4 bases from V and 3 bases from J; bases unmatched to any gene: 11. The CDR3 nucleotides read TGTGCCAGCAGCCTCATGGCTAGCGGGGGGGTGGTCTACAATGAGCAGTTCTTC. Translating it yields CASSLMASGGVVYNEQFF.